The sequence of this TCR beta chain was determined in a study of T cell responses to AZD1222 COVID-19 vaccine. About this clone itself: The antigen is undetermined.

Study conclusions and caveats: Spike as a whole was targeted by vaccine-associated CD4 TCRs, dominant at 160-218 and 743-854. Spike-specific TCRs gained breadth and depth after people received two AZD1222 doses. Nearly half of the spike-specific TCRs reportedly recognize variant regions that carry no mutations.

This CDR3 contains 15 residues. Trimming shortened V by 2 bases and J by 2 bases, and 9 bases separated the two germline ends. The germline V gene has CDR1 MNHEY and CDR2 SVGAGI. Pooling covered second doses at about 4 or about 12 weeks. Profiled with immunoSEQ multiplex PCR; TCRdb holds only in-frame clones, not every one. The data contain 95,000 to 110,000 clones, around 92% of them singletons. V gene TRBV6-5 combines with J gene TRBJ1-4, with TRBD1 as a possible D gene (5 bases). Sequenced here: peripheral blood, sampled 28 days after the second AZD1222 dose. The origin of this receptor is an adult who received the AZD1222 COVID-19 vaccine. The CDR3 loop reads CASSYLGTTNEKLFF. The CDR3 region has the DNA TGTGCCAGCAGTTACCTAGGGACTACTAATGAAAAACTGTTTTTT.